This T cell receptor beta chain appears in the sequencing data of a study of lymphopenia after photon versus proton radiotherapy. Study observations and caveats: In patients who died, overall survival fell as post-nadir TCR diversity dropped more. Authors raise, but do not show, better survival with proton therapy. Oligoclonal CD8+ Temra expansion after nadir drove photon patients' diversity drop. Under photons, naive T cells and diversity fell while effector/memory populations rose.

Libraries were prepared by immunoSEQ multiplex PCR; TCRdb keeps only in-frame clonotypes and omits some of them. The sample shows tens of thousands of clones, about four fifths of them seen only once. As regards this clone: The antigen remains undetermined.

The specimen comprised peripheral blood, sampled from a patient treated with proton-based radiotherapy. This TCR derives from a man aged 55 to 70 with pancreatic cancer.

The CDR3 reads CASSLPGGGAQFF. CDR3 in DNA: TGTGCCAGCAGCCTCCCGGGGGGGGGCGCGCAGTTCTTC. The chain couples TRBV4-2 to TRBJ2-1, with 8 bases identical to TRBD2. Trimming cost V 4 bases and J 12 bases; bases outside gene matches: 8. The length of the CDR3 is 13 residues. CDR1 is LGHNA and CDR2 is YNFKEQ in the germline V gene.